These 5 T cell receptor beta chains share one sample of origin, sequenced in a study of blood T cell repertoires in COVID-19. Assay: immunoSEQ multiplex PCR; the TCRdb copy retains only in-frame clones and omits some. The sample shows tens of thousands of clones, 82% of them seen only once. The sequenced material came from peripheral blood. The receptors were gathered from a woman aged 80 or older with acute or convalescent COVID-19.

This clone was seen just once. V is TRBV11-3 and J is TRBJ2-1, with D possibly matching TRBD1 (7 bases). This CDR3 has 17 amino acids. V lost 0 bases to trimming and J lost 5 bases, with 17 bases between them. CDR1 and CDR2 (germline): SGHNT, YENEEA. This CDR3 reads CASSLETGSTSNNEQFF. For the CDR3, the DNA is TGTGCCAGCAGCTTAGAGACAGGGTCAACTAGCAACAATGAGCAGTTCTTC.

The V gene is TRBV6-1, the J gene TRBJ2-3; D gene ambiguous. The CDR3 is made up of 13 amino acids. From germline, CDR1 is MNHNS and CDR2 SASEGT. V dropped 2 bases and J dropped 5 bases, with 8 bases sitting between them. The CDR3 spells CASSEIRGDTQYF. The CDR3, as DNA: TGTGCCAGCAGTGAAATCCGCGGAGATACGCAGTATTTT.

The J gene is TRBJ1-5, the V gene TRBV5-6, with 9 bases identical to TRBD1. The CDR3 is made up of 16 amino acids. Per germline, CDR1 SGHDT and CDR2 YYEEEE. V shed 4 bases, J shed 4 bases, and the junction held 9 bases outside the gene matches. The CDR3 spells CASSRNSGTGNQPQHF. In DNA form, the CDR3 reads TGTGCCAGCAGCCGAAATTCCGGGACAGGGAATCAGCCCCAGCATTTT.

The genes are TRBV9 and TRBJ1-3; D is uncertain. V lost 0 bases, J lost 4 bases, and 14 bases lay in between. Germline V lookup: CDR1 SGDLS, CDR2 YYNGEE. The CDR3 contains 16 residues. The CDR3 DNA reads as TGTGCCAGCAGCGTAGACCGCGCGTCCTCGGGAAACACCATATATTTT. Its translation is CASSVDRASSGNTIYF.

This clone was recorded only once. The J gene is TRBJ1-1, the V gene TRBV2; perhaps TRBD1 as D (5 bases). Germline loops: CDR1 SNHLY, CDR2 FYNNEI. The CDR3 sequence is 13 residues long. The V and J ends lost 0 bases and 6 bases respectively, with 8 bases between them. This CDR3 is CASSEARGAEAFF. CDR3 nucleotide sequence: TGTGCCAGCAGTGAAGCGCGGGGCGCTGAAGCTTTCTTT.